This T cell receptor (beta chain) was found in a study of blood T cell repertoires in COVID-19. The overall study: Acute and convalescent COVID-19 specimens originated in the United States, Italy and Spain. T cells, B-cell-depleted T cells, or PBMCs provided the cDNA or gDNA that served as material.

Generated by immunoSEQ multiplex PCR, the TCRdb table keeps only in-frame clones and is missing some. The sample consists of roughly 150,000 clones, 80% to 90% of them appearing once. Assignments of participants to cohorts depended upon their own reported clinical history. Donors in Cohort 3 who had recovered were those with two negative PCRs, healthcare professional clearance, or resolution of their symptoms. Germline V CDR1 and CDR2: LGHDT, YNNKEL (reference sequence). Trimming removed 2 bases from V and 4 bases from J; junction bases left unmatched: 6. CDR3 length: 15 residues. The sequence derives from a man aged 50 to 60 who had recovered from COVID-19. The chain has TRBV3-1 (or the pseudogene TRBV3-2) and TRBJ2-7; 9 positions agree with TRBD1. Sequences were obtained from PBMCs or T cells enriched from blood (not recorded which). This CDR3 is CASSQTGTGWYEQYF. CDR3 coding DNA: TGTGCCAGCAGCCAAACCGGGACAGGGTGGTACGAGCAGTACTTC.